A single T cell receptor (beta chain) is shown here with its context. Sorting used thawed, overnight-rested PBMC stained with anti-CD3, a viability dye and GMM-loaded CD1B tetramer. CD1B tetramers were loaded with Rhodococcus equi-derived C32 glucose monomycolate. Each donor contributed 80,000 to 100,000 sorted tetramer-negative cells. The CDR3 loop spans 16 amino acids. CDR1 is SGHTA, CDR2 FQGNSA, per germline. The ends lost 1 base at V and 8 bases at J; junction bases unmatched: 10. This record comes from a study of T cells in tuberculosis. Background on the study: The T cells targeted glucose monomycolate, a mycobacterial lipid, via CD1B.

Sequencing of TCR-alpha and TCR-beta chains was unpaired. The method was immunoSEQ multiplex PCR; TCRdb's version includes in-frame clones alone and lacks a portion of them. The sample yields tens of thousands of clones, approximately 91% seen once. Overall study results and limits: The stringent gate may have excluded weak CD1B-GMM tetramer binders.

The material sequenced was CD1b-GMM tetramer-negative cells sorted from PBMCs. The chain combines TRBV7-2 with TRBJ2-1; 8 bases are shared with TRBD2. The sequence came from an adult woman with latent tuberculosis. CDR3 region: CASSLGVLAGDYEQFF. The CDR3 bases are TGTGCCAGCAGCTTAGGTGTGCTAGCGGGCGACTATGAGCAGTTCTTC.